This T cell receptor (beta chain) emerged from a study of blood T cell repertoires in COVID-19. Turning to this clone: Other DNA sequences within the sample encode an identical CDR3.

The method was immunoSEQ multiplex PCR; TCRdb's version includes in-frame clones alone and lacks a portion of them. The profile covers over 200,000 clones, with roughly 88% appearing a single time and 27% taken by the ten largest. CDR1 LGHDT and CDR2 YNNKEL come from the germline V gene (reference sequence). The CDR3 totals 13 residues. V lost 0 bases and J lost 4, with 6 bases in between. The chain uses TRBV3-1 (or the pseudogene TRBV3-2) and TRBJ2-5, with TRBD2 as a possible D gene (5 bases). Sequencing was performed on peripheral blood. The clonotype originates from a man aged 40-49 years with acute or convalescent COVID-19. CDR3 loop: CASSQDRGETQYF. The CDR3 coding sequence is TGTGCCAGCAGCCAAGACCGGGGAGAGACCCAGTACTTC.